This entry concerns a single T cell receptor beta chain. Its antigen remains unknown. This sample was taken from a study of shared clonotypes between healthy human individuals. Study-level background: The composition of the donors was a couple of women and a few men aged 18 to 49.

The ends were cut back, 7 bases at V and 0 bases at J, with 18 bases in the middle. The CDR3 runs 17 residues. Germline values: CDR1 MDHEN, CDR2 SYDVKM. Overall study findings and caveats: Larger estimated richness was generally seen in naive subsets than in memory subsets. Sequencing depth was expected to affect clonotype sharing among donors.

Each cell subset's genomic DNA was divided evenly among several immunoSEQ plates. The repertoire was sequenced with immunoSEQ multiplex PCR; TCRdb's copy has only in-frame clones and lacks some. Of more than 1,200,000 clones listed, 98% are singletons. The clonotype originates from a man between 25 and 39 years old in good health. The J gene is TRBJ1-4, the V gene TRBV28; TRBD1 is a possible D gene (5 bases). Material: naive CD4+ T cells sorted from blood. As for subset: CD45RA+ positively selected. DNA of the CDR3: TGTGCCAGCACCTCGGGGGGGTACGGGCCAACTAATGAAAAACTGTTTTTT. Encoded protein: CASTSGGYGPTNEKLFF.